These 8 T cell receptor beta chains share one sample of origin, sequenced in a study of beta chain features in type 1 diabetes. Every isolated RNA sample was fully reverse transcribed, so sequencing captured expressed TCRB transcripts. The repertoire was sequenced with immunoSEQ multiplex PCR; TCRdb's copy has only in-frame clones and lacks some. This table has about 360,000 clones, over 10% appearing once. Sequencing was carried out using naive CD4+ T cells from blood. The source of these receptors is a man aged 18 to 29 in good health.

This clone appeared a few times. V usage is TRBV4-2 and J usage is TRBJ2-5, with TRBD2 matching over 14 bases. The J call could be wrong; TRBJ2-7 is a better fit for the DNA end. This CDR3 has 18 residues. The germline V gene encodes CDR1 LGHNA and CDR2 YNFKEQ. CDR3 region: CASSQAWTSGRPLYEQYF. DNA of the CDR3: TGTGCCAGCAGCCAAGCATGGACTAGCGGGAGGCCGCTCTACGAGCAGTACTTC.

Only a few counts were recorded for this clone. The genes are TRBV28 and TRBJ1-2; D may be TRBD1 (5 bases). This CDR3 has 15 amino acids. CDR1 MDHEN and CDR2 SYDVKM come from the germline V gene. V was pared by 8 bases and J by 4 bases, with 20 bases between. The CDR3, as DNA: TGTGCCAGCGAGGACACCACCTCCATATTCTATGGCTACACCTTC. It specifies CASEDTTSIFYGYTF.

The chain uses TRBV18 and TRBJ2-1; 13 positions match TRBD2. Germline V gene lookup returns CDR1 KGHSH and CDR2 LQKENI. This CDR3 contains 20 residues. V shed 3 bases, J shed 2 bases, and the junction held 13 bases outside the gene matches. The CDR3 nucleotides read TGTGCCAGCTCACCCAGTTTCCGGACTAGCGGGAGTCCGACCTACAATGAGCAGTTCTTC. It is translated as CASSPSFRTSGSPTYNEQFF.

The chain uses TRBV7-2 and TRBJ2-5; D is unclear. Trimming removed 5 bases from V and 5 bases from J, with 12 bases in between. The length of the CDR3 is 13 residues. Germline V gives CDR1 SGHTA, CDR2 FQGNSA. The CDR3 is CASSPRVVETQYF. CDR3 sequence (DNA): TGTGCCAGCAGCCCGAGAGTTGTGGAGACCCAGTACTTC.

The chain couples TRBV6-5 to TRBJ2-1; D is possibly TRBD1 (5 bases). The CDR3 has 14 residues. Germline-derived CDR1 and CDR2 are MNHEY and SVGAGI. V lost 6 bases, J lost 8 bases, and 17 bases lay in between. The CDR3 nucleotides read TGTGCCAGCAGCCCCGGGTCCGGCAGGGATGAGCAGTTCTTC. It is translated as CASSPGSGRDEQFF.

Only a few counts were recorded for this clone. This rearrangement joins TRBV7-8 to TRBJ1-2, with D perhaps matching TRBD1 (5 bases). CDR3 length: 15 amino acids. Trimming pared 5 bases from V and 2 bases from J, leaving 15 bases between. CDR1 and CDR2 from the germline V gene are SGHVS and FQNEAQ. CDR3 nucleotide sequence: TGTGCCAGCAGCACCCGGACGGGGGAGAACTATGGCTACACCTTC. Its translation: CASSTRTGENYGYTF.

The V call is TRBV30, the J call TRBJ2-3; 10 bases are shared with TRBD2. The CDR3 has 19 residues. Germline V gives CDR1 GTSNPN, CDR2 SVGIG (reference sequence). V gave up 2 bases and J gave up 1 base; unmatched junction bases: 15. The CDR3 loop reads CAWSLLAGRSRLGTDTQYF. CDR3 bases: TGTGCCTGGAGTTTACTAGCGGGACGAAGCCGGCTGGGCACAGATACGCAGTATTTT.

There are a few counts of this clone. The V call is TRBV7-2, the J call TRBJ2-2; 9 positions agree with TRBD2. Losses at the gene ends were 6 bases for V and 4 bases for J; bases not matched to a gene: 3. This CDR3 contains 14 residues. Germline loops: CDR1 SGHTA, CDR2 FQGNSA. This chain's CDR3 is CASRLSGGTGELFF. CDR3 in DNA: TGTGCCAGCAGACTTAGCGGGGGCACCGGGGAGCTGTTTTTT.